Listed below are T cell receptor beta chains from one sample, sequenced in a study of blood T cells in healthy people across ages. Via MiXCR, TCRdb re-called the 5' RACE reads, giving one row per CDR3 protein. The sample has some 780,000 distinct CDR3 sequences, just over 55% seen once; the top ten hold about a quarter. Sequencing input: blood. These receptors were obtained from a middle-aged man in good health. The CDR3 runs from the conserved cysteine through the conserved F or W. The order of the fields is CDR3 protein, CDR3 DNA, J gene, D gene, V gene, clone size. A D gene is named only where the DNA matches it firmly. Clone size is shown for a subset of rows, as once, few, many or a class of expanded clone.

CDR3aa: CASSHRPGRGNYGYTF; CDR3nt: TGCGCCAGCAGCCACCGACCGGGGCGGGGCAACTATGGCTACACCTTC; j_gene: TRBJ1-2; d_gene: .; v_gene: TRBV4-3; abundance: .
CDR3aa: CASSLTGLGETQYF; CDR3nt: TGTGCCAGCAGCTTAACTGGGCTTGGAGAGACCCAGTACTTC; j_gene: TRBJ2-5; d_gene: .; v_gene: TRBV7-9; abundance: few
CDR3aa: CSVVTGGYGYTF; CDR3nt: TGCAGCGTTGTTACAGGGGGCTATGGCTACACCTTC; j_gene: TRBJ1-2; d_gene: TRBD1; v_gene: TRBV29-1; abundance: .
CDR3aa: CASSSQGGGFEQYF; CDR3nt: TGTGCCAGCAGTTCACAGGGGGGCGGCTTCGAGCAGTACTTC; j_gene: TRBJ2-7; d_gene: TRBD1; v_gene: TRBV27; abundance: .
CDR3aa: CATSRVAGHVAEAFF; CDR3nt: TGTGCCACCAGCAGAGTCGCGGGACACGTGGCTGAAGCTTTCTTT; j_gene: TRBJ1-1; d_gene: .; v_gene: TRBV15; abundance: .
CDR3aa: CASTGTGFYNEQFF; CDR3nt: TGTGCCAGTACCGGGACAGGGTTCTACAATGAGCAGTTCTTC; j_gene: TRBJ2-1; d_gene: TRBD1; v_gene: TRBV27; abundance: few
CDR3aa: CSALETGAGNTIYF; CDR3nt: TGCAGCGCCCTTGAGACAGGGGCTGGAAACACCATATATTTT; j_gene: TRBJ1-3; d_gene: TRBD1; v_gene: TRBV29-1; abundance: once
CDR3aa: CASSWDRVSYEQYF; CDR3nt: TGTGCCAGCAGTTGGGACAGGGTCTCCTACGAGCAGTACTTC; j_gene: TRBJ2-7; d_gene: TRBD1; v_gene: TRBV6-2/TRBV6-3; abundance: few
CDR3aa: CASSPTGDRGYSPLHF; CDR3nt: TGTGCCAGCAGCCCCACCGGGGACAGGGGTTATTCACCCCTCCACTTT; j_gene: TRBJ1-6; d_gene: TRBD1; v_gene: TRBV9; abundance: .
CDR3aa: CSARRQGVNEQFF; CDR3nt: TGCAGTGCTAGACGGCAGGGGGTTAATGAGCAGTTTTTC; j_gene: TRBJ2-1; d_gene: TRBD1; v_gene: TRBV20-1; abundance: few
CDR3aa: CSALFAGGPNEQFF; CDR3nt: TGCAGTGCGTTATTTGCGGGGGGGCCCAATGAGCAGTTCTTC; j_gene: TRBJ2-1; d_gene: TRBD2; v_gene: TRBV20-1; abundance: .
CDR3aa: CASSRKTAGTGVENIQYF; CDR3nt: TGTGCCAGCAGTCGAAAGACGGCCGGGACAGGGGTAGAAAACATTCAGTACTTC; j_gene: TRBJ2-4; d_gene: TRBD1; v_gene: TRBV5-4; abundance: .
CDR3aa: CASSLGGTGYQPQHF; CDR3nt: TGTGCCAGCAGCTTAGGGGGGACAGGGTATCAGCCCCAGCATTTT; j_gene: TRBJ1-5; d_gene: TRBD1; v_gene: TRBV7-2; abundance: few
CDR3aa: CSAYSSAGASYNEQFF; CDR3nt: TGCAGTGCTTACTCATCGGCGGGCGCCTCCTACAATGAGCAGTTCTTC; j_gene: TRBJ2-1; d_gene: .; v_gene: TRBV20-1; abundance: .
CDR3aa: CASSASGLYYEQYF; CDR3nt: TGTGCCAGCAGCGCTAGCGGTCTCTACTACGAGCAGTACTTC; j_gene: TRBJ2-7; d_gene: TRBD2; v_gene: TRBV6-6; abundance: .
CDR3aa: CASSQGGMPGLKETQYF; CDR3nt: TGTGCCAGCAGCCAAGGGGGGATGCCGGGACTGAAAGAGACCCAGTACTTC; j_gene: TRBJ2-5; d_gene: .; v_gene: TRBV14; abundance: few
CDR3aa: CASSYQQPQHF; CDR3nt: TGTGCCAGCAGTTATCAGCAGCCCCAGCATTTT; j_gene: TRBJ1-5; d_gene: .; v_gene: TRBV28; abundance: .
CDR3aa: CSARRGQMNTEAFF; CDR3nt: TGCAGTGCCAGAAGGGGTCAAATGAACACTGAAGCTTTCTTT; j_gene: TRBJ1-1; d_gene: .; v_gene: TRBV20-1; abundance: .
CDR3aa: CSASGRNFYEQYF; CDR3nt: TGCAGTGCTAGCGGCAGGAACTTCTACGAGCAGTACTTC; j_gene: TRBJ2-7; d_gene: .; v_gene: TRBV20-1; abundance: few
CDR3aa: CASSQTGGSNYGYTF; CDR3nt: TGTGCCAGCAGCCAGACAGGGGGCAGTAACTATGGCTACACCTTC; j_gene: TRBJ1-2; d_gene: TRBD1; v_gene: TRBV5-5; abundance: .
CDR3aa: CASSETVYQPQHF; CDR3nt: TGTGCCAGCAGCGAAACAGTTTATCAGCCCCAGCATTTT; j_gene: TRBJ1-5; d_gene: .; v_gene: TRBV3-1; abundance: few
CDR3aa: CASTASGETNTGELFF; CDR3nt: TGTGCCAGCACGGCTAGCGGGGAAACGAACACCGGGGAGCTGTTTTTT; j_gene: TRBJ2-2; d_gene: TRBD2; v_gene: TRBV2; abundance: few
CDR3aa: CASSPLQGVVYGYTF; CDR3nt: TGTGCCAGCAGTCCTCTACAGGGGGTCGTCTATGGCTACACCTTC; j_gene: TRBJ1-2; d_gene: TRBD1; v_gene: TRBV27; abundance: .
CDR3aa: CASSPQTGAQINEQFF; CDR3nt: TGTGCCAGCAGCCCGCAAACAGGGGCTCAAATCAATGAGCAGTTCTTC; j_gene: TRBJ2-1; d_gene: TRBD1; v_gene: TRBV5-5; abundance: .
CDR3aa: CASSTLEGRGYEQYF; CDR3nt: TGTGCCAGCTCGACCCTTGAGGGGCGCGGGTACGAGCAGTACTTC; j_gene: TRBJ2-7; d_gene: .; v_gene: TRBV7-2; abundance: few
CDR3aa: CATSRDHEKNIQYF; CDR3nt: TGTGCCACCAGCAGAGATCACGAGAAAAACATTCAGTACTTC; j_gene: TRBJ2-4; d_gene: .; v_gene: TRBV15; abundance: many
CDR3aa: CASSLSWAGGPRTGELFF; CDR3nt: TGTGCCAGCAGCTTGTCCTGGGCGGGGGGGCCAAGAACCGGGGAGCTGTTTTTT; j_gene: TRBJ2-2; d_gene: TRBD2; v_gene: TRBV5-6; abundance: .
CDR3aa: CASSRTSGSLDEQYF; CDR3nt: TGTGCCAGCAGCCGGACTAGCGGGAGCTTAGACGAGCAGTACTTC; j_gene: TRBJ2-7; d_gene: TRBD2; v_gene: TRBV7-3; abundance: few
CDR3aa: CASSLNDRATEAFF; CDR3nt: TGCGCCAGCAGCTTGAATGACAGGGCAACTGAAGCTTTCTTT; j_gene: TRBJ1-1; d_gene: TRBD1; v_gene: TRBV5-1; abundance: .
CDR3aa: CASRPALAGGQRQFF; CDR3nt: TGTGCCAGCCGCCCCGCTCTAGCGGGGGGGCAACGGCAGTTCTTC; j_gene: TRBJ2-1; d_gene: TRBD2; v_gene: TRBV11-2; abundance: .
CDR3aa: CASTSAVGQVVNQPQHF; CDR3nt: TGTGCCAGCACCTCGGCGGTAGGCCAGGTGGTCAATCAGCCCCAGCATTTT; j_gene: TRBJ1-5; d_gene: .; v_gene: TRBV2; abundance: .
CDR3aa: CSVQRGSGVSEQFF; CDR3nt: TGCAGCGTCCAAAGGGGGTCCGGGGTTAGTGAGCAGTTCTTC; j_gene: TRBJ2-1; d_gene: .; v_gene: TRBV29-1; abundance: .
CDR3aa: CASAIKGNTEAFF; CDR3nt: TGCGCCAGCGCTATAAAGGGGAACACTGAAGCTTTCTTT; j_gene: TRBJ1-1; d_gene: .; v_gene: TRBV4-1; abundance: .
CDR3aa: CASSSLAGETDTQYF; CDR3nt: TGTGCCAGCAGCTCCTTAGCGGGAGAGACAGATACGCAGTATTTT; j_gene: TRBJ2-3; d_gene: TRBD2; v_gene: TRBV7-3; abundance: once
CDR3aa: CASSQIGGTVKQYF; CDR3nt: TGCGCCAGCAGCCAAATTGGTGGGACAGTGAAGCAGTACTTC; j_gene: TRBJ2-5; d_gene: TRBD1; v_gene: TRBV4-3; abundance: few
CDR3aa: CASSSQGAGETQYF; CDR3nt: TGTGCCAGCAGCTCACAGGGGGCAGGGGAGACCCAGTACTTC; j_gene: TRBJ2-5; d_gene: TRBD1; v_gene: TRBV7-2; abundance: .
CDR3aa: CASSLRGGNYNEQFF; CDR3nt: TGTGCCAGCAGCTTACGGGGGGGAAACTACAATGAGCAGTTCTTC; j_gene: TRBJ2-1; d_gene: TRBD2; v_gene: TRBV11-1; abundance: few
CDR3aa: CSARAGADRSSYNEQFF; CDR3nt: TGCAGTGCTAGGGCGGGAGCGGATAGGAGCTCCTACAATGAGCAGTTCTTC; j_gene: TRBJ2-1; d_gene: TRBD2; v_gene: TRBV20-1; abundance: .
CDR3aa: CAISESGGTYNEQFF; CDR3nt: TGTGCCATCAGTGAGTCGGGGGGGACCTACAATGAGCAGTTCTTC; j_gene: TRBJ2-1; d_gene: TRBD2; v_gene: TRBV10-3; abundance: few
CDR3aa: CSARGPDNTNYGYTF; CDR3nt: TGCAGTGCAAGAGGGCCGGATAATACTAACTATGGCTACACCTTC; j_gene: TRBJ1-2; d_gene: .; v_gene: TRBV20-1; abundance: .
CDR3aa: CSAILAGSYEQYF; CDR3nt: TGCAGTGCTATACTAGCGGGAAGCTACGAGCAGTACTTC; j_gene: TRBJ2-7; d_gene: TRBD2; v_gene: TRBV20-1; abundance: .
CDR3aa: CASSEVRNNQPQHF; CDR3nt: TGTGCCAGCAGTGAAGTCAGGAACAATCAGCCCCAGCATTTT; j_gene: TRBJ1-5; d_gene: .; v_gene: TRBV6-1; abundance: once
CDR3aa: CASSNIDENIQYF; CDR3nt: TGTGCCAGCAGCAATATAGATGAAAACATTCAGTACTTC; j_gene: TRBJ2-4; d_gene: .; v_gene: TRBV3-1; abundance: .
CDR3aa: CASSGGAQDTQYF; CDR3nt: TGTGCCAGCAGTGGTGGGGCGCAAGATACGCAGTATTTT; j_gene: TRBJ2-3; d_gene: .; v_gene: TRBV25-1; abundance: .
CDR3aa: CASSLVPGTDEQYF; CDR3nt: TGTGCCAGCAGCTTAGTACCCGGGACAGACGAGCAGTACTTC; j_gene: TRBJ2-7; d_gene: TRBD1; v_gene: TRBV7-2; abundance: few
CDR3aa: CATSKGYNQPQHF; CDR3nt: TGTGCCACCTCAAAGGGTTACAATCAGCCCCAGCATTTT; j_gene: TRBJ1-5; d_gene: .; v_gene: TRBV19; abundance: once
CDR3aa: CASSFGPLTGELFF; CDR3nt: TGTGCCAGCAGTTTCGGGCCATTAACCGGGGAGCTGTTTTTT; j_gene: TRBJ2-2; d_gene: .; v_gene: TRBV27; abundance: .
CDR3aa: CSVKDGYTF; CDR3nt: TGCAGCGTGAAGGATGGCTACACCTTC; j_gene: TRBJ1-2; d_gene: .; v_gene: TRBV29-1; abundance: .
CDR3aa: CASSVDGEQFF; CDR3nt: TGTGCCAGCAGCGTAGACGGTGAGCAGTTCTTC; j_gene: TRBJ2-1; d_gene: .; v_gene: TRBV9; abundance: few
CDR3aa: CASSLGGGAGGDTQYF; CDR3nt: TGCGCCAGCAGCTTGGGAGGGGGGGCCGGTGGAGATACGCAGTATTTT; j_gene: TRBJ2-3; d_gene: .; v_gene: TRBV5-1; abundance: .